A selection of T cell receptor beta chains follows, all from one sample in a study of blood T cell repertoires in COVID-19. Clones were read by immunoSEQ multiplex PCR, and TCRdb kept only the in-frame ones, dropping some. The sample shows about 210,000 clones, about 81% of them seen only once. Input material: PBMCs or T cells enriched from blood (not recorded which). The receptors shown here come from a man aged 35 to 55 who had recovered from COVID-19. The CDR3 runs from the conserved cysteine through the conserved F or W. D genes are given only for firm matches. Clone size is given for some rows only: seen once, a few or many times, or a class if the clone is expanded.

clone_size: once
j_call: TRBJ1-1
d_call: NA
v_call: TRBV7-9
cdr3_nt: TGTGCCAGCAGCTTAGCGTGGCAGGGTAGAGCTTTCTTT
cdr3_aa: CASSLAWQGRAFF

clone_size: NA
j_call: TRBJ1-5
d_call: NA
v_call: TRBV29-1
cdr3_nt: TGCAGCGTTGTACTTTTAGGGAGGGTCCAGCCCCAGCATTTT
cdr3_aa: CSVVLLGRVQPQHF

clone_size: NA
j_call: TRBJ1-5
d_call: NA
v_call: TRBV2
cdr3_nt: TGTGCCAGCAGTGAAGTCGGGACTCTCACTCAGCCCCAGCATTTT
cdr3_aa: CASSEVGTLTQPQHF

clone_size: few
j_call: TRBJ1-1
d_call: NA
v_call: TRBV5-6
cdr3_nt: TGTGCCAGCAGCTTGAAAGCCTATTACGCGGGGAACACTGAAGCTTTCTTT
cdr3_aa: CASSLKAYYAGNTEAFF

clone_size: NA
j_call: TRBJ1-3
d_call: NA
v_call: TRBV7-3
cdr3_nt: TGTGCCAGCAGCTCACAGGGCGCGCTTGGAAACACCATATATTTT
cdr3_aa: CASSSQGALGNTIYF

clone_size: NA
j_call: TRBJ2-3
d_call: NA
v_call: TRBV14
cdr3_nt: TGTGCCAGCAGCCATCATTTAGCAGATACGCAGTATTTT
cdr3_aa: CASSHHLADTQYF

clone_size: NA
j_call: TRBJ1-2
d_call: NA
v_call: TRBV6-5
cdr3_nt: TGTGCCAGCAGTTATGGGCGGGGAGACCGATTACATGGCTACACCTTC
cdr3_aa: CASSYGRGDRLHGYTF

clone_size: NA
j_call: TRBJ2-7
d_call: NA
v_call: TRBV11-3
cdr3_nt: TGTGCCAGCAGCGAAGGAGAAAGGGGTGGCCCCTACGAGCAGTACTTC
cdr3_aa: CASSEGERGGPYEQYF

clone_size: NA
j_call: TRBJ2-1
d_call: NA
v_call: TRBV7-9
cdr3_nt: TGTGCCAGCAGCTTAGGATCGACTCAAAATGAGCAGTTCTTC
cdr3_aa: CASSLGSTQNEQFF

clone_size: NA
j_call: TRBJ2-1
d_call: NA
v_call: TRBV9
cdr3_nt: TGTGCCAGCAGCGTTAAAGCGGCGGCGCAAGTGTTCTTC
cdr3_aa: CASSVKAAAQVFF

clone_size: NA
j_call: TRBJ2-1
d_call: NA
v_call: TRBV6-5
cdr3_nt: TGTGCCAGCAGTTACTCTCGCGGAGTTTACAATGAGCAGTTCTTC
cdr3_aa: CASSYSRGVYNEQFF

clone_size: NA
j_call: TRBJ2-5
d_call: TRBD2
v_call: TRBV10-3
cdr3_nt: TGTGCCATCAGTGGCGGGGGTGTGGAGACCCAGTACTTC
cdr3_aa: CAISGGGVETQYF

clone_size: NA
j_call: TRBJ1-1
d_call: NA
v_call: TRBV10-2
cdr3_nt: TGCGCCAGCAGTGAGGCAAACAGGGAGGCTTTCTTT
cdr3_aa: CASSEANREAFF

clone_size: NA
j_call: TRBJ1-6
d_call: NA
v_call: TRBV6-1
cdr3_nt: TGTGCCAGCAGTGAAGTCTGGCAGGGCCAAAATTCACCCCTCCACTTT
cdr3_aa: CASSEVWQGQNSPLHF

clone_size: once
j_call: TRBJ2-7
d_call: TRBD1
v_call: TRBV6-5
cdr3_nt: TGTGCCAGCTCCCGGGACAGGGACGACGAGCAGTACTTC
cdr3_aa: CASSRDRDDEQYF

clone_size: NA
j_call: TRBJ2-5
d_call: TRBD1
v_call: TRBV19
cdr3_nt: TGTGCCAGTAGGCAGGGACAGGGGGTGGGAGAGACCCAGTACTTC
cdr3_aa: CASRQGQGVGETQYF

clone_size: NA
j_call: TRBJ1-5
d_call: NA
v_call: TRBV3-1/TRBV3-2
cdr3_nt: TGTGCCAGCAGCCAAGGCCTGCGGGGCTTGAGGCATTTT
cdr3_aa: CASSQGLRGLRHF

clone_size: NA
j_call: TRBJ1-3
d_call: TRBD1
v_call: TRBV28
cdr3_nt: TGTGCCAGCAGTAAAACAGGGGGCGCGAGTCCTGGAAACACCATATATTTT
cdr3_aa: CASSKTGGASPGNTIYF

clone_size: once
j_call: TRBJ1-1
d_call: NA
v_call: TRBV5-1
cdr3_nt: TGCGCCAGCAGCTTCGGGGTGGCGAACACTGAAGCTTTCTTT
cdr3_aa: CASSFGVANTEAFF

clone_size: many
j_call: TRBJ1-1
d_call: TRBD1
v_call: TRBV2
cdr3_nt: TGTGCCTTTAAGGGGGCCCCGAACACTGAAGCTTTCTTT
cdr3_aa: CAFKGAPNTEAFF

clone_size: NA
j_call: TRBJ1-6
d_call: TRBD1
v_call: TRBV2
cdr3_nt: TGTGCCAGCGGGCTCGGTTCGGGACAGTATAATTCACCCCTCCACTTT
cdr3_aa: CASGLGSGQYNSPLHF

clone_size: NA
j_call: TRBJ1-5
d_call: NA
v_call: TRBV4-1
cdr3_nt: TGCGCCAGCAGCCAAGGGTCCAGGGGCAATGAGCCCCAGCATTTT
cdr3_aa: CASSQGSRGNEPQHF

clone_size: once
j_call: TRBJ1-5
d_call: TRBD1
v_call: TRBV24-1
cdr3_nt: TGTGCCACCAGTGATCCTAGACAGGGCGGCAATCAGCCCCAGCATTTT
cdr3_aa: CATSDPRQGGNQPQHF

clone_size: NA
j_call: TRBJ2-1
d_call: TRBD2
v_call: TRBV5-1
cdr3_nt: TGCGCCAGCAGCCTTAGCGGGGGGGCCCTCGCCTACAATGAGCAGTTCTTC
cdr3_aa: CASSLSGGALAYNEQFF

clone_size: NA
j_call: TRBJ2-5
d_call: TRBD2
v_call: TRBV2
cdr3_nt: TGTGCCAGCCGGGACGGGGGGATCCAGGAGACCCAGTACTTC
cdr3_aa: CASRDGGIQETQYF

clone_size: NA
j_call: TRBJ1-4
d_call: NA
v_call: TRBV7-9
cdr3_nt: TGTGCCAGCAGCTTAGAGGGAGCAACTAATGAAAAACTGTTTTTT
cdr3_aa: CASSLEGATNEKLFF

clone_size: NA
j_call: TRBJ1-6
d_call: NA
v_call: TRBV18
cdr3_nt: TGTGCCAGCTCACCAGGGCGCGCCAATTCACCCCTCCACTTT
cdr3_aa: CASSPGRANSPLHF

clone_size: once
j_call: TRBJ2-7
d_call: TRBD1
v_call: TRBV12-5
cdr3_nt: TGTGCTAGTGGTCCGGGACAGGCAAACTACGAGCAGTACTTC
cdr3_aa: CASGPGQANYEQYF

clone_size: once
j_call: TRBJ1-2
d_call: TRBD1
v_call: TRBV5-4
cdr3_nt: TGTGCCAGCAGCTTCCGGGACAGGGGATTCGGCGGCTACACCTTC
cdr3_aa: CASSFRDRGFGGYTF

clone_size: NA
j_call: TRBJ1-3
d_call: NA
v_call: TRBV27
cdr3_nt: TGTGCCAGCAGTTCCCCCGGCCAGGGGGGAAACACCATATATTTT
cdr3_aa: CASSSPGQGGNTIYF

clone_size: once
j_call: TRBJ2-7
d_call: NA
v_call: TRBV30
cdr3_nt: TGTGCCTGGAGTCTTGGGACTCCAGAGCAGTACTTC
cdr3_aa: CAWSLGTPEQYF

clone_size: NA
j_call: TRBJ2-2
d_call: NA
v_call: TRBV7-3
cdr3_nt: TGTGCCAGCAGCCCCCAATCCTCCGGGTCCTTTCCCGGGGAGCTGTTTTTT
cdr3_aa: CASSPQSSGSFPGELFF

clone_size: NA
j_call: TRBJ2-7
d_call: NA
v_call: TRBV5-4
cdr3_nt: TGTGCCAGCAGCCCGGGTAGGGGGGGAAGCTCCTACGAGCAGTACTTC
cdr3_aa: CASSPGRGGSSYEQYF

clone_size: NA
j_call: TRBJ1-4
d_call: NA
v_call: TRBV9
cdr3_nt: TGTGCCAGCAGCCCCCGCCCCGGGGGGGATACTAATGAAAAACTGTTTTTT
cdr3_aa: CASSPRPGGDTNEKLFF

clone_size: NA
j_call: TRBJ1-2
d_call: NA
v_call: TRBV7-6
cdr3_nt: TGTGCCAGCAGCTTAGACAGGGTACGGTTCTTC
cdr3_aa: CASSLDRVRFF

clone_size: NA
j_call: TRBJ2-4
d_call: TRBD1
v_call: TRBV27
cdr3_nt: TGTGCCAGCAGTCCAGGGGGAATTCAAAACATTCAGTACTTC
cdr3_aa: CASSPGGIQNIQYF

clone_size: once
j_call: TRBJ1-1
d_call: NA
v_call: TRBV29-1
cdr3_nt: TGCAGCGTTGTGGTGGGGAGAGGGACTGAAGCTTTCTTT
cdr3_aa: CSVVVGRGTEAFF

clone_size: NA
j_call: TRBJ1-3
d_call: NA
v_call: TRBV19
cdr3_nt: TGTGCCAGTAGTATCGTTACAGCTGGAAACACCATATATTTT
cdr3_aa: CASSIVTAGNTIYF